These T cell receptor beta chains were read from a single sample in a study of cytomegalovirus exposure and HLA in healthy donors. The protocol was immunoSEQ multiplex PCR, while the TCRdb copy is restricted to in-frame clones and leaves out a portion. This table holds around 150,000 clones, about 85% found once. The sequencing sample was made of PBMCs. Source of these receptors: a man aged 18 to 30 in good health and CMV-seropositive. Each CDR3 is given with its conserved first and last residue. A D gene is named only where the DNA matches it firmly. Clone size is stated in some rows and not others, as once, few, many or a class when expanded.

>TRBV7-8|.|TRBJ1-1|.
CASSSTENTEAFF
TGTGCCAGCAGTTCGACAGAGAACACTGAAGCTTTCTTT
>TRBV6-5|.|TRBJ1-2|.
CASRRQDNYGYTF
TGTGCCAGCAGAAGACAGGATAACTATGGCTACACCTTC
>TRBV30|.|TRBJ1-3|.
CAWSVGLISGNTIYF
TGTGCCTGGAGTGTGGGGCTGATATCTGGAAACACCATATATTTT
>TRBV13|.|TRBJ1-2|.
CASSPRTASLYGYTF
TGTGCCAGCAGCCCCCGGACAGCGTCGTTATATGGCTACACCTTC
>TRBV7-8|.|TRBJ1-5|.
CASSQLGRGFNQPQHF
TGTGCCAGCAGCCAGCTGGGTAGGGGCTTCAATCAGCCCCAGCATTTT
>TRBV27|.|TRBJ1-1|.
CASSRVPQGLNTEAFF
TGTGCCAGCAGCCGCGTACCTCAGGGGCTGAACACTGAAGCTTTCTTT
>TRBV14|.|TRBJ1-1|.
CASSQSGTLKTEAFF
TGTGCCAGCAGCCAGAGTGGGACTCTGAAGACTGAAGCTTTCTTT
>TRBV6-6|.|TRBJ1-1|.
CASSSEVEAFF
TGTGCCAGCAGCTCAGAAGTTGAAGCTTTCTTT
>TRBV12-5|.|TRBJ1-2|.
CASGLVDRNYGYTF
TGTGCTAGTGGTTTGGTAGACAGAAACTATGGCTACACCTTC
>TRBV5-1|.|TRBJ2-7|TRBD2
CASSLGLAGGGFTYEQYF
TGCGCCAGCAGCTTGGGACTAGCGGGGGGGGGTTTTACCTACGAGCAGTACTTC
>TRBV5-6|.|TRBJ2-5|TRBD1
CASSWGQGRQETQYF
TGTGCCAGCAGTTGGGGACAGGGGCGCCAAGAGACCCAGTACTTC
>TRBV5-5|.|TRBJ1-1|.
CASSLDTFSEAFF
TGTGCCAGCAGCTTGGATACTTTCTCTGAAGCTTTCTTT
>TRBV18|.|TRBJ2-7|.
CASSGQGNEQYF
TGTGCCAGCTCAGGGCAGGGGAACGAGCAGTACTTC
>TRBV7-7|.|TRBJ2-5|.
CASNKPPDRSKETQYF
TGTGCCAGCAACAAACCCCCCGACAGATCAAAAGAGACCCAGTACTTC
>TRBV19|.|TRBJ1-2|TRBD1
CASSQNRGEGYTF
TGTGCCAGTAGTCAAAACAGGGGGGAAGGCTACACCTTC
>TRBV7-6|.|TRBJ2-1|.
CASSLGGAGPVF
TGTGCCAGCAGCCTAGGCGGGGCAGGGCCAGTCTTC
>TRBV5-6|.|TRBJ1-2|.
CASSLGWGSNYGYTF
TGTGCCAGCAGCTTGGGTTGGGGCTCTAACTATGGCTACACCTTC
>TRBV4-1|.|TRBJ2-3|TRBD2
CASSQNPGLAGAGDTQYF
TGCGCCAGCAGCCAAAACCCGGGACTAGCGGGGGCTGGGGATACGCAGTATTTT
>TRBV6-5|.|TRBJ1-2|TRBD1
CASRKDGTGGWGYTF
TGTGCCAGCAGAAAGGACGGGACAGGGGGATGGGGCTACACCTTC
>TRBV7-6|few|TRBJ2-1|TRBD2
CASSLEALAGGPYNEQFF
TGTGCCAGCAGCTTAGAGGCGCTAGCGGGGGGGCCATACAATGAGCAGTTCTTC
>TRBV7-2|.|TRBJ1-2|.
CASSSNSPFRGYTF
TGTGCCAGCAGCTCCAACTCACCATTCCGCGGCTACACCTTC
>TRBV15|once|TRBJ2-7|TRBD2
CATSRDSGVGEQYF
TGTGCCACCAGCAGAGATAGCGGGGTTGGTGAGCAGTACTTC
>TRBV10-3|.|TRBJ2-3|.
CAISPDSLGIAGTQYF
TGTGCCATCAGCCCGGACAGTTTAGGAATTGCGGGTACGCAGTATTTT
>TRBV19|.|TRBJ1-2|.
CASTRGWGERGIGYTF
TGTGCCAGTACCCGAGGTTGGGGGGAAAGGGGAATAGGCTACACCTTC
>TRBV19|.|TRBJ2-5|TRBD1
CASSTSLQGAGETQYF
TGTGCCAGTAGCACCTCTCTCCAGGGGGCCGGGGAGACCCAGTACTTC
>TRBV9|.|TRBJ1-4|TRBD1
CASSKPGTGGEKLFF
TGTGCCAGCAGCAAACCCGGGACAGGAGGTGAAAAACTGTTTTTT
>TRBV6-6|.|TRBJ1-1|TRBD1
CASSTHTGDNTEAFF
TGTGCCAGCAGCACCCACACAGGGGATAACACTGAAGCTTTCTTT
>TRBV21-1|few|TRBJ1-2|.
CASSKAPRDRVFDYGYTF
TGTGCCAGCAGCAAAGCGCCACGGGACAGGGTTTTTGACTATGGCTACACCTTC
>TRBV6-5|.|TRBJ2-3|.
CASSSPGTDTQYF
TGTGCCAGCAGTTCCCCAGGCACAGATACGCAGTATTTT
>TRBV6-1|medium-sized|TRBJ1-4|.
CASSELMGANEKLFF
TGTGCCAGCAGTGAATTAATGGGGGCAAATGAAAAACTGTTTTTT
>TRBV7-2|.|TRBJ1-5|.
CASSLSTNQPQHF
TGTGCCAGCAGCTTAAGCACCAATCAGCCCCAGCATTTT
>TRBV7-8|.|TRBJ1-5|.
CASSLKYGNQPQHF
TGTGCCAGCAGCTTAAAGTACGGGAATCAGCCCCAGCATTTT
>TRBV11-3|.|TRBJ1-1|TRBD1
CASSLHRQGAWTEAFF
TGTGCCAGCAGCTTGCATCGACAGGGGGCATGGACTGAAGCTTTCTTT
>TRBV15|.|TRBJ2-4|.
CATSKGAGGENIQYF
TGTGCCACCAGCAAGGGGGCGGGGGGAGAAAACATTCAGTACTTC
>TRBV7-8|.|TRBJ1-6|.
CASSLGQSSYNSPLHF
TGTGCCAGCAGCTTAGGACAGAGCTCCTATAATTCACCCCTCCACTTT
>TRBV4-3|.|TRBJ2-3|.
CASSQDYIGGVSTDTQYF
TGCGCCAGCAGCCAAGATTACATCGGCGGGGTTAGCACAGATACGCAGTATTTT
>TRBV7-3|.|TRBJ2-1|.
CASSLTSVSNEQFF
TGTGCCAGCAGCTTAACGAGCGTCTCCAATGAGCAGTTCTTC
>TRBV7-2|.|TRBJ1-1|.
CASSGRGNTEAFF
TGTGCCAGCAGCGGCAGGGGGAACACTGAAGCTTTCTTT
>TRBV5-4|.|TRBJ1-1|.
CASSLSSLMNTEAFF
TGTGCCAGCAGCTTGTCTAGCCTAATGAACACTGAAGCTTTCTTT
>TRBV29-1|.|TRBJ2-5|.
CSVEGGTLRETQYF
TGCAGCGTTGAAGGAGGGACTCTACGAGAGACCCAGTACTTC
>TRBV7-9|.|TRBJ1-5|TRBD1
CASSTNAGGGQPQHF
TGTGCCAGCAGCACCAACGCAGGGGGCGGGCAGCCCCAGCATTTT
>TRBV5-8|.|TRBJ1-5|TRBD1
CASSFFWTGLDQPQHF
TGTGCCAGCAGCTTCTTTTGGACAGGGCTCGATCAGCCCCAGCATTTT
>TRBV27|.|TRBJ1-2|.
CASSSRTTAAFYGYTF
TGTGCCAGCAGTTCCCGTACAACAGCCGCCTTCTATGGCTACACCTTC